The rows below give T cell receptor beta chains drawn from one sample of a study of technical replicates of blood from a few donors. Only in-frame clones appear in the TCRdb table, and some are missing; sequencing was by immunoSEQ multiplex PCR. The sample shows 75,000 to 100,000 clones, approximately 96% of them seen only once. Sequenced: T cells isolated from PBMCs. The receptor set was obtained from a human donor in good health. Both conserved end residues are part of each CDR3. The order of the fields is D gene, clone size, J gene, V gene, CDR3 protein, CDR3 DNA. The D gene is left open where the match is weak. Clone size is stated in some rows and not others, as once, few, many or a class when expanded.

d_gene: -
abundance: -
j_gene: TRBJ2-5
v_gene: TRBV28
CDR3aa: CASSLVSVGTQYF
CDR3nt: TGTGCCAGCAGTCTAGTCTCTGTAGGGACCCAGTACTTC

d_gene: -
abundance: -
j_gene: TRBJ1-4
v_gene: TRBV9
CDR3aa: CASSVSQAFNEKLFF
CDR3nt: TGTGCCAGCAGCGTAAGTCAGGCCTTCAATGAAAAACTGTTTTTT

d_gene: -
abundance: -
j_gene: TRBJ1-1
v_gene: TRBV6-5
CDR3aa: CASSYSTGNTEAFF
CDR3nt: TGTGCCAGCAGTTACTCGACGGGGAACACTGAAGCTTTCTTT

d_gene: -
abundance: -
j_gene: TRBJ2-3
v_gene: TRBV27
CDR3aa: CASSYRAIDTQYF
CDR3nt: TGTGCCAGCAGTTACAGGGCCATAGATACGCAGTATTTT

d_gene: TRBD1
abundance: -
j_gene: TRBJ2-4
v_gene: TRBV27
CDR3aa: CASTPRTGVFWIQYF
CDR3nt: TGTGCCAGCACCCCTAGGACAGGGGTGTTCTGGATTCAGTACTTC

d_gene: TRBD1
abundance: -
j_gene: TRBJ1-3
v_gene: TRBV28
CDR3aa: CASSPYPTGGKGGNTIYF
CDR3nt: TGTGCCAGCAGCCCTTATCCGACAGGGGGAAAAGGTGGAAACACCATATATTTT

d_gene: -
abundance: -
j_gene: TRBJ2-2
v_gene: TRBV11-3
CDR3aa: CASSFSPELFF
CDR3nt: TGTGCCAGCAGCTTCTCCCCCGAGCTGTTTTTT

d_gene: -
abundance: -
j_gene: TRBJ2-6
v_gene: TRBV7-9
CDR3aa: CASSLRIGYSGSGANVLTF
CDR3nt: TGTGCCAGCAGCTTACGAATTGGATACAGTGGATCTGGGGCCAACGTCCTGACTTTC

d_gene: -
abundance: -
j_gene: TRBJ2-5
v_gene: TRBV6-5
CDR3aa: CASSFLGQKETQYF
CDR3nt: TGTGCCAGCAGTTTCTTAGGACAGAAAGAGACCCAGTACTTC

d_gene: TRBD2
abundance: -
j_gene: TRBJ2-5
v_gene: TRBV7-2
CDR3aa: CASSTLRGGETQYF
CDR3nt: TGTGCCAGCAGCACTTTGCGGGGGGGAGAGACCCAGTACTTC

d_gene: TRBD1
abundance: -
j_gene: TRBJ1-2
v_gene: TRBV27
CDR3aa: CASSLYFGTGGLVGGYTF
CDR3nt: TGTGCCAGCAGTTTATATTTCGGGACAGGGGGCTTAGTCGGCGGCTACACCTTC

d_gene: TRBD1
abundance: once
j_gene: TRBJ1-1
v_gene: TRBV19
CDR3aa: CASGTGDTEAFF
CDR3nt: TGTGCCAGTGGTACAGGGGACACTGAAGCTTTCTTT

d_gene: TRBD2
abundance: -
j_gene: TRBJ2-3
v_gene: TRBV6-4
CDR3aa: CASSASGLATDTQYF
CDR3nt: TGTGCCAGCAGCGCTTCGGGACTAGCAACAGATACGCAGTATTTT

d_gene: -
abundance: -
j_gene: TRBJ1-5
v_gene: TRBV6-1
CDR3aa: CATEQVSLSNQPQHF
CDR3nt: TGTGCCACCGAGCAGGTTTCTTTAAGCAATCAGCCCCAGCATTTT

d_gene: TRBD2
abundance: -
j_gene: TRBJ2-1
v_gene: TRBV19
CDR3aa: CASSISGGPRNEQFF
CDR3nt: TGTGCCAGTAGTATCTCGGGAGGGCCTCGTAATGAGCAGTTCTTC

d_gene: -
abundance: -
j_gene: TRBJ1-5
v_gene: TRBV28
CDR3aa: CASSDPLEGYSNQPQHF
CDR3nt: TGTGCCAGCAGTGATCCCCTTGAGGGTTATAGCAATCAGCCCCAGCATTTT